The 16 T cell receptor beta chains below come from one sample, sequenced in a study of shared clonotypes between healthy human individuals. Assay used: immunoSEQ multiplex PCR; TCRdb lists only in-frame clones, some missing. The repertoire consists of about 1.5 million clones, with around 98% occurring once and the leading ten covering roughly 0.42%. The sequencing sample was made of naive CD4+ T cells sorted from blood. Specified subset: CD45RA+ positively selected. These receptors were obtained from a man aged 25 to 40 in good health.

The chain is built from TRBV4-1 and TRBJ2-3; D remains ambiguous. The length of the CDR3 is 18 residues. Germline V gene data show CDR1 as MGHRA and CDR2 as YSYEKL. Between the trimmed V and J ends, which lost 0 bases and 4 bases, there was a span of 20 bases. CDR3 coding DNA: TGCGCCAGCAGCCAAGATAAGACTTCGTTTTCTATCCCAGATACGCAGTATTTT. Encoded protein: CASSQDKTSFSIPDTQYF.

The chain recombines TRBV20-1 with TRBJ1-2; D call uncertain. CDR3 length equals 11 residues. Trimming cost V 0 bases and J 8 bases, with 7 bases left between them. From germline, CDR1 is DFQATT and CDR2 SNEGSKA (reference sequence). CDR3 bases: TGCAGTGCTAGAGAACACGCAGGCTACACCTTC. As protein: CSAREHAGYTF.

The rearrangement joins TRBV9 to TRBJ2-2, with D unclear. The CDR3 loop spans 13 amino acids. Trimming took 0 bases from V and 7 from J, leaving 7 bases between them. Germline V gene lookup returns CDR1 SGDLS and CDR2 YYNGEE. Here the CDR3 DNA reads TGTGCCAGCAGCGTAGAGTCACACGGGGAGCTGTTTTTT. This encodes CASSVESHGELFF.

As for this clone: The same CDR3 also results from other DNA sequences found in this sample. The J gene is TRBJ2-7, the V gene TRBV6-5, with a weak D call TRBD2 (6 bases). CDR3 length: 13 amino acids. Germline V gives CDR1 MNHEY, CDR2 SVGAGI. Trimming left V 6 bases short and J 4 bases short, with 13 bases between. The CDR3 DNA is TGTGCCAGCAGCAACGGAGGGTTTTACGAGCAGTACTTC. Its protein is CASSNGGFYEQYF.

J is TRBJ1-5 and V is TRBV4-2, with D possibly matching TRBD1 (6 bases). Trimming stripped 0 bases from V and 5 bases from J, with 11 bases between. Looked up from germline, CDR1 is LGHNA and CDR2 is YNFKEQ. The CDR3 runs 15 residues. The CDR3 DNA reads TGTGCCAGCAGCCAAGACGGGGGGCCGGATCAGCCCCAGCATTTT. Residues: CASSQDGGPDQPQHF.

V usage is TRBV29-1 and J usage is TRBJ2-7, with 9 bases fitting TRBD1. Germline trimming cut 6 bases from V and 0 bases from J; bases unmatched to any gene: 6. Germline V gives CDR1 SQVTM, CDR2 ANQGSEA. CDR3 length: 14 residues. As DNA, the CDR3 is TGCAGCGTCCCGGACAGGGGATACTCCTACGAGCAGTACTTC. The encoded protein is CSVPDRGYSYEQYF.

The chain carries TRBV5-1 and TRBJ2-6, with D unresolved. Trimming left V 0 bases short and J 0 bases short, with 13 bases between. In germline, CDR1 is SGHRS, CDR2 YFSETQ. This CDR3 has 18 residues. This CDR3 reads CASSLASPSSSGANVLTF. The DNA for the CDR3 is TGCGCCAGCAGCTTGGCAAGTCCCTCAAGCTCTGGGGCCAACGTCCTGACTTTC.

The genes are TRBV7-2 and TRBJ2-7; 7 nucleotides align to TRBD1. CDR3 length equals 15 residues. Germline CDR1 is SGHTA and CDR2 is FQGNSA. V lost 3 bases and J lost 3; bases outside the gene matches: 8. CDR3 coding DNA: TGTGCCAGCAGCTTGAGGGGGCCTCTAGACTACGAGCAGTACTTC. Amino acid sequence: CASSLRGPLDYEQYF.

V is TRBV5-1 and J is TRBJ2-6, with 11 bases fitting TRBD1. The CDR3 length is 18 residues. The germline CDR1 and CDR2 sequences are SGHRS and YFSETQ. J was trimmed by 3 bases and V by 0 bases; bases with no gene match: 5. The CDR3 DNA is TGCGCCAGCAGCTTGGCCGGACAGGGGGCGGGTGGGGCCAACGTCCTGACTTTC. Protein sequence: CASSLAGQGAGGANVLTF.

The chain uses TRBV7-9 and TRBJ2-7; 9 positions agree with TRBD2. In germline, CDR1 is SEHNR, CDR2 FQNEAQ (reference sequence). V was clipped by 3 bases and J by 6 bases; unmatched bases: 6. The CDR3 contains 14 residues. In nucleotides, the CDR3 is TGTGCCAGCAGCTTGAGCGGGGGGCCCCTCGAGCAGTACTTC. It encodes CASSLSGGPLEQYF.

The genes are TRBV29-1 and TRBJ2-1, with 8 positions matching TRBD1. This CDR3 has 13 residues. From germline, CDR1 is SQVTM and CDR2 ANQGSEA. V lost 3 bases and J lost 5; bases outside the gene matches: 3. In nucleotides, the CDR3 is TGCAGCGTTGACAGGGACAGGAACAATGAGCAGTTCTTC. Translating gives CSVDRDRNNEQFF.

CDR3 in amino acids: CASSLGTLGNYGYTF. As DNA, the CDR3 is TGTGCCAGCAGCTTAGGGACCCTTGGAAACTATGGCTACACCTTC. The J gene is TRBJ1-2, the V gene TRBV7-2; D remains ambiguous. The CDR3 is 15 amino acids. V was pared by 1 base and J by 2 bases, with 11 bases between. Germline CDR1 SGHTA, CDR2 FQGNSA. The variable domain in full, with the rest retrieved from reference TRBV7-2 and TRBJ1-2, is GAGVSQSPSNKVTEKGKDVELRCDPISGHTALYWYRQSLGQGLEFLIYFQGNSAPDKSGLPSDRFSAERTGGSVSTLTIQRTQQEDSAVYLCASSLGTLGNYGYTFGSGTRLTVV.

The sample holds a few counts of this clone. This chain connects TRBV7-9 to TRBJ1-4; unclear D gene. The CDR3 spans 14 residues. From germline, CDR1 is SEHNR and CDR2 FQNEAQ (reference sequence). The V end lost 1 base, the J end lost 6 bases, and 9 bases lay between the germline ends. In nucleotides, the CDR3 is TGTGCCAGCAGCTTAGAGGCAGGTGATGAAAAACTGTTTTTT. Its translation: CASSLEAGDEKLFF. The variable domain in full, with the rest retrieved from reference TRBV7-9 and TRBJ1-4, is DTGVSQNPRHKITKRGQNVTFRCDPISEHNRLYWYRQTLGQGPEFLTYFQNEAQLEKSRLLSDRFSAERPKGSFSTLEIQRTEQGDSAMYLCASSLEAGDEKLFFGSGTQLSVL.

This chain links TRBV5-8 with TRBJ1-1; no firm D call. Germline V gene lookup returns CDR1 SGHTS and CDR2 YDEGEE. Trimming left V 4 bases short and J 0 bases short, with 13 bases between. CDR3 length: 15 residues. The CDR3 loop reads CASSRGGGMNTEAFF. The CDR3 DNA follows: TGTGCCAGCAGCCGCGGCGGCGGGATGAACACTGAAGCTTTCTTT.

The genes are TRBV29-1 and TRBJ2-5; D tentatively fits TRBD1 or TRBD2 (5 bases each). CDR1 is SQVTM and CDR2 is ANQGSEA in the germline V gene. Trimming stripped 3 bases from V and 2 bases from J, with 16 bases between. The CDR3 has 15 amino acids. The CDR3 is CSVDRTTGTQETQYF. The CDR3 bases are TGCAGCGTTGACAGAACGACCGGGACGCAAGAGACCCAGTACTTC.

This chain uses TRBV9 with TRBJ1-1; D unclear. Germline values: CDR1 SGDLS, CDR2 YYNGEE. Trimming stripped 0 bases from V and 3 bases from J, with 9 bases between. The CDR3 is 14 residues long. This chain's CDR3 is CASSVVPGYTEAFF. The DNA for the CDR3 is TGTGCCAGCAGCGTAGTCCCGGGTTACACTGAAGCTTTCTTT.